Below, one T cell receptor beta chain is given with its context. Its cognate antigen has yet to be identified. No much larger clone exists at a distance of one base, and base qualities are not known. This sample was taken from a study of CD8 T cells in Susac syndrome (dated by TCRdb to between 2018 and 2020). Notes on the research overall: Whether CD8+ T cell activation and differentiation in Susac syndrome was antigen driven was tested using repertoire sequencing.

The investigation overall reported the following: The TCR sequencing and HLA analysis was acknowledged to have included a relatively small number of individuals.

Peripheral blood CD8+ and CD4+ T cells from healthy donors, Susac syndrome patients and multiple sclerosis patients were profiled by high-throughput TCR beta sequencing. Treatment-naive patients with stable or active relapsing-remitting disease fulfilling revised McDonald criteria were used as multiple sclerosis controls. Bulk CD8+ and CD4+ T cells were purified by magnetic negative isolation, while CD8+ TEMRA cells were enriched using FACS. Blood was drawn into EDTA tubes, processed within 24 hours, and PBMCs were isolated by density gradient centrifugation. PBMCs intended for TCR sequencing were cryopreserved in liquid nitrogen and were subsequently thawed in a 37 degrees C water bath. Purity of sorted or isolated CD4+, CD8+ and CD8+ TEMRA cells was at least 90%. Measured from the cysteine to the phenylalanine, the CDR3 is 14 residues long. This entry keeps only the CDR3 DNA: 42 bases, framed from base 1. Trimming takes 5 bases off V and 9 bases off J; junction bases not matched to a gene: 11. As encoded in the germline V gene (reference sequence), CDR1 is SEHNR while CDR2 is FQNEAQ.

RNA was extracted with the RNeasy kit and roughly 0.5 to 1 ug was reverse transcribed using random hexamers. The immunoSEQ multiplex PCR assay, which covers 54 Vbeta and 13 Jbeta segments, was used to amplify TCR beta CDR3 regions. PCR amplification bias was corrected using a synthetic template baseline for primer optimization and computational correction. Under the source paper's analysis protocol: Reads were annotated to V, D and J genes according to IMGT and were analyzed with immunoSEQ Analyzer, with only productive sequences retained. Clonality was calculated as one minus the Shannon entropy normalized by log2 of the number of productive unique sequences. For each patient and control, public and private clones were evaluated within the 100 most prevalent clones. Clones were defined as Susac-specific if absent from the healthy and MS cohorts, from roughly 1,100 published viral clones and from other ImmuneACCESS disease sequences. The public reads were run again by TCRdb, first through fastp at Q25 and then through MiXCR, and only productive beta chains were kept. Records with the same CDR3 protein are collapsed into one entry carrying the most frequent genes and DNA. The V and J calls were determined by TCRdb, not by the authors. The sample records 250,000 or so distinct CDR3 sequences, just over 90% of which are singletons. Clones ranked in the top ten supply less than 0.075% of the sample.

This clonotype was obtained from a human donor with multiple sclerosis. Sequenced material: CD4+ T cells from PBMCs. The chain is assembled from TRBV7-9 and TRBJ2-3; a stretch of 7 junction bases matches TRBD1. The nucleotide sequence is given as TGTGCCAGCAGCACCGGGACAGAGAAGATAACGCAGTATTTT. Translation gives CASSTGTEKITQYF.